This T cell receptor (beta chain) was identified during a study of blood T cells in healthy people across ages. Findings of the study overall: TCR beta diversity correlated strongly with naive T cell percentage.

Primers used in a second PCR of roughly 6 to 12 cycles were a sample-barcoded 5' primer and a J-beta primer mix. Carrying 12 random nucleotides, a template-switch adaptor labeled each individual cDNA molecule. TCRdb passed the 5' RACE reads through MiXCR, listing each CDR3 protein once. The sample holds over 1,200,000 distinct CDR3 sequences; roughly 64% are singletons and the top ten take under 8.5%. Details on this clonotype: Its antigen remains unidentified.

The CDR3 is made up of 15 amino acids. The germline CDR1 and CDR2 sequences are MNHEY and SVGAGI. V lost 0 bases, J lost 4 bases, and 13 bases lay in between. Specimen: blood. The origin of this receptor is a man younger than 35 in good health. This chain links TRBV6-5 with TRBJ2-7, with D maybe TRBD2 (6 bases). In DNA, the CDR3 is TGTGCCAGCAGTTACTCCATAGGAGGGGTATACGAGCAGTACTTC. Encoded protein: CASSYSIGGVYEQYF.